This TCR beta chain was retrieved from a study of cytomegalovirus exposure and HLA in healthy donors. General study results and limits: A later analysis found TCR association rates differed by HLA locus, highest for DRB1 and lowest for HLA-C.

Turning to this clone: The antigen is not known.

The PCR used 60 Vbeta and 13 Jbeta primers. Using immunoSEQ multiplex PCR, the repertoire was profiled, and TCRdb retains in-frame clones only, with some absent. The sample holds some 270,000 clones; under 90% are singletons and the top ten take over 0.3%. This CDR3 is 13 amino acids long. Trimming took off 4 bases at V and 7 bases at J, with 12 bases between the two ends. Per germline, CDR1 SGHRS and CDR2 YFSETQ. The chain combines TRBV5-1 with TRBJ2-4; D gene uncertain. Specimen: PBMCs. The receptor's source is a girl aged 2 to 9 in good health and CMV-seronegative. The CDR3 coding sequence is TGCGCCAGCAGCCCGTTCCGGAGTAACATTCAGTACTTC. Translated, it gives CASSPFRSNIQYF.